A selection of T cell receptor beta chains follows, all from one sample in a study of T cell changes during pregnancy in multiple sclerosis. The protocol was immunoSEQ multiplex PCR, while the TCRdb copy is restricted to in-frame clones and leaves out a portion. The sample contains around 40,000 clones, about nine tenths of which appear only once. Sequences were derived from CD4+ T cells from peripheral blood mononuclear cells, sampled in the first trimester of pregnancy. Receptor source: a female donor in good health, enrolled as a control in a pregnancy study. CDR3s include the opening cysteine and the closing phenylalanine or tryptophan. A D gene is named only where the DNA matches it firmly.

CDR3 DNA	CDR3 protein	J gene	V gene	D gene
TGTGCCAGCAGCTACGACAGGGATTGGGAGACCCAGTACTTC	CASSYDRDWETQYF	TRBJ2-5	TRBV2	TRBD1
TGTGCCTCAACAGGGGATTTTGACGCTGAAGCTTTCTTT	CASTGDFDAEAFF	TRBJ1-1	TRBV10-3	TRBD1
TGTGCCAGCAGCTTAACCGGACTAGCGGGTAATGAGCAGTTCTTC	CASSLTGLAGNEQFF	TRBJ2-1	TRBV11-2	TRBD2
TGCGCCAGCAGCCAAGAGGGTAGCCCCTTTAGCAATCAGCCCCAGCATTTT	CASSQEGSPFSNQPQHF	TRBJ1-5	TRBV4-1	NA
TGTGCCAGCAGCGGGGACACCCTCGCGAACACCGGGGAGCTGTTTTTT	CASSGDTLANTGELFF	TRBJ2-2	TRBV7-2	NA
TGTGCCAGCATGGGACTTCGACAAGAGACCCAGTACTTC	CASMGLRQETQYF	TRBJ2-5	TRBV11-2	NA
TGTGCCAGCAGCCCGAAATGGCGCGGGGGGGCTATCGATGAGCAGTTCTTC	CASSPKWRGGAIDEQFF	TRBJ2-1	TRBV7-3	TRBD2
TGTGCCAGCAGCCAAGGGAGTGGCCGTGGACAGGGGAACGAGCAGTACTTC	CASSQGSGRGQGNEQYF	TRBJ2-7	TRBV4-2	TRBD1
TGTGCCAGCAGTCCGCACAGGGGGCTAGCCAAAAACATTCAGTACTTC	CASSPHRGLAKNIQYF	TRBJ2-4	TRBV28	TRBD1
TGTGCCAGCAGCTTTGCCGACAGAGACTATGGCTACACCTTC	CASSFADRDYGYTF	TRBJ1-2	TRBV5-6	NA
TGTGCCAGTAGTAAAGGGGGTCTCTACGAGCAGTACTTC	CASSKGGLYEQYF	TRBJ2-7	TRBV19	NA
TGTGCCTGGAGCAGAGGACAGGGGACAGCGCCGACTGAAAAACTGTTTTTT	CAWSRGQGTAPTEKLFF	TRBJ1-4	TRBV30	TRBD1
TGTGCCAGCAGTTTCAAGGCGCCTAGCGGGGGGGTAAACAATGAGCAGTTCTTC	CASSFKAPSGGVNNEQFF	TRBJ2-1	TRBV27	TRBD2
TGTGCCAGCACCCCCGGAGGTCAGATCACAGATACGCAGTATTTT	CASTPGGQITDTQYF	TRBJ2-3	TRBV7-9	NA
TGTGCCAGCAGCTTAGATCCGGGGAGAGATACGCAGTATTTT	CASSLDPGRDTQYF	TRBJ2-3	TRBV7-2	NA